The 7 T cell receptor beta chains below come from one sample, sequenced in a study of blood T cell repertoires in COVID-19. Data came from immunoSEQ multiplex PCR; TCRdb stores just in-frame clones and leaves some out. The table includes fewer than 350,000 clones, 88% detected once. Sequencing input: PBMCs or T cells enriched from blood (not recorded which). These receptors all come from a woman aged 60-70 years in a cohort exposed to, infected with or recovered from COVID-19 (not recorded which).

The chain has TRBV19 and TRBJ2-2; 11 positions match TRBD1. Unmatched junction bases numbered 2, after V lost 3 bases and J lost 5 bases. The CDR3 sequence is 15 residues long. Germline values: CDR1 LNHDA, CDR2 SQIVND (reference sequence). The CDR3 nucleotides read TGTGCCAGTAGTATGGACAGGGGGCGAACCGGGGAGCTGTTTTTT. It yields the protein CASSMDRGRTGELFF.

The rearrangement joins TRBV5-8 to TRBJ2-5, with 12 positions matching TRBD2. The CDR3 has 16 amino acids. The V and J ends lost 0 bases and 8 bases, in that order; junction bases with no gene match: 8. Germline V gene lookup returns CDR1 SGHTS and CDR2 YDEGEE. The CDR3 region is CASSLALAGGQGTQYF. CDR3 DNA sequence: TGTGCCAGCAGCTTGGCCCTAGCGGGAGGGCAAGGAACCCAGTACTTC.

The rearrangement links TRBV28 to TRBJ1-1; D remains ambiguous. V gave up 7 bases and J gave up 6 bases, with 12 bases separating them. The CDR3 is 12 residues long. The germline CDR1 and CDR2 sequences are MDHEN and SYDVKM. CDR3 protein: CASKEVTAEAFF. CDR3 coding DNA: TGTGCCAGCAAGGAGGTTACCGCTGAAGCTTTCTTT.

J is TRBJ2-7 and V is TRBV5-3; TRBD1 agrees at 7 bases. TRBV5-3 is given ORF status, its function remaining uncertain. Losses at the gene ends were 1 base for V and 0 bases for J; bases not matched to a gene: 4. CDR3 length: 15 amino acids. In DNA, the CDR3 is TGTGCCAGAAGCTTGACAGGGGACACCTCCTACGAGCAGTACTTC. This translates into CARSLTGDTSYEQYF.

J is TRBJ2-7 and V is TRBV4-1; perhaps TRBD2 as D (5 bases). The length of the CDR3 is 10 residues. CDR1 MGHRA and CDR2 YSYEKL come from the germline V gene. CDR3 in DNA: TGCGCCAGCAGCCACGAGGGCCGTTTCGTC. Protein product: CASSHEGRFV.

V usage is TRBV7-2 and J usage is TRBJ2-7; 8 bases fit TRBD2. The junction had 11 bases not matched to a gene; V was cut back by 2 bases and J by 5 bases. The CDR3 loop spans 16 amino acids. The germline CDR1 and CDR2 sequences are SGHTA and FQGNSA. This CDR3 reads CASSLSSAGVFNEQYF. As DNA, the CDR3 is TGTGCCAGCAGCTTAAGCTCAGCGGGAGTTTTTAACGAGCAGTACTTC.

This clone is a singleton in its sample. The chain has TRBV5-1 and TRBJ2-6; D not certain. V was clipped by 4 bases and J by 0 bases, with 11 bases between them. The germline CDR1 and CDR2 sequences are SGHRS and YFSETQ. The CDR3 length is 16 residues. The CDR3: CASSQFSSSGANVLTF. The CDR3 DNA follows: TGCGCCAGCAGCCAATTTTCCAGCTCTGGGGCCAACGTCCTGACTTTC.